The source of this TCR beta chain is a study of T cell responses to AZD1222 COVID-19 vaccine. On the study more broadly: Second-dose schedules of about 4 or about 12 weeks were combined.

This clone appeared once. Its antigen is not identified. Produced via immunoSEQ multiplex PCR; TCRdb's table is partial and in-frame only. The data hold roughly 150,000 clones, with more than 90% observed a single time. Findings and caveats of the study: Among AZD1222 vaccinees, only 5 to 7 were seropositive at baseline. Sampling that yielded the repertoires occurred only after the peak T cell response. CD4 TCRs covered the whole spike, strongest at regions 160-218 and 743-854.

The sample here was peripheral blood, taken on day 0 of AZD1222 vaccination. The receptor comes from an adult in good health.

The CDR3 is CASSLGTGQGPDTQYF. CDR3 coding DNA: TGTGCCAGCAGCTTAGGGACGGGACAGGGGCCAGATACGCAGTATTTT. The chain couples TRBV11-1 to TRBJ2-3, with 10 bases matching TRBD1. The length of the CDR3 is 16 residues. Germline loops: CDR1 SGHAT, CDR2 FQDESV (reference sequence). With 1 base clipped from V and 4 bases from J, the junction kept 5 bases outside the gene matches. Variable domain in full (rest from reference TRBV11-1 and TRBJ2-3): EAEVAQSPRYKITEKSQAVAFWCDPISGHATLYWYRQILGQGPELLVQFQDESVVDDSQLPKDRFSAERLKGVDSTLKIQPAELGDSAMYLCASSLGTGQGPDTQYFGPGTRLTVL.